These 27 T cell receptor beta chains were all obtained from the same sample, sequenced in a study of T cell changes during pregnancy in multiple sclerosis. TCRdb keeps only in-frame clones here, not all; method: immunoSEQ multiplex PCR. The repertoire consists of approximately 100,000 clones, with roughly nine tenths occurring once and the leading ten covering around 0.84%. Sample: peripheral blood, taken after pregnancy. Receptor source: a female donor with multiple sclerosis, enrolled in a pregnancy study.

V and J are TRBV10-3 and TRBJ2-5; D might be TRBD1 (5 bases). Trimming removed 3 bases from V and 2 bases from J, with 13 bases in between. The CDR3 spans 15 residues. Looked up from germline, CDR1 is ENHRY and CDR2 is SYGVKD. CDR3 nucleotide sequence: TGTGCCATCAGTGATCCGGCAGGGCGTCAAGAGACCCAGTACTTC. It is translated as CAISDPAGRQETQYF.

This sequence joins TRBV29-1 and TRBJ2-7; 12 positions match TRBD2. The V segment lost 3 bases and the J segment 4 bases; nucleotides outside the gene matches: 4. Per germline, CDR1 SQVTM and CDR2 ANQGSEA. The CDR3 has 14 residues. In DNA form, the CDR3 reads TGCAGCGTTGACCCCGGGACTAGCGGGTACGAGCAGTACTTC. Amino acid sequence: CSVDPGTSGYEQYF.

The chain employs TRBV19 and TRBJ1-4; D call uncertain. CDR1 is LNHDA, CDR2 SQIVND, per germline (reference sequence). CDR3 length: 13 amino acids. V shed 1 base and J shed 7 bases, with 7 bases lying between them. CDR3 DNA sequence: TGTGCCAGTAGTATAGGGAGCGGTGAAAAACTGTTTTTT. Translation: CASSIGSGEKLFF. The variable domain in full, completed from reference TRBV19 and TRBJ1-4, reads DGGITQSPKYLFRKEGQNVTLSCEQNLNHDAMYWYRQDPGQGLRLIYYSQIVNDFQKGDIAEGYSVSREKKESFPLTVTSAQKNPTAFYLCASSIGSGEKLFFGSGTQLSVL.

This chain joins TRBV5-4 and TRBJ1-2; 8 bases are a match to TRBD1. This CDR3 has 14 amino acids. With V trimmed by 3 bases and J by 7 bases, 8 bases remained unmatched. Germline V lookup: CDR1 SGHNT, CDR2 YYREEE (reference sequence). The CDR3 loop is CASSSKDRVGGYTF. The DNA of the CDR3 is TGTGCCAGCAGCTCGAAGGACAGGGTGGGTGGCTACACCTTC.

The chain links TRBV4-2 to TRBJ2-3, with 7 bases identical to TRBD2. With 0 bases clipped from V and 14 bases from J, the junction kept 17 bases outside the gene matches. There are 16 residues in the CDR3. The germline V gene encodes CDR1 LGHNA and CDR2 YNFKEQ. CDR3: CASSQDPGTTSRVPYF. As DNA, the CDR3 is TGTGCCAGCAGCCAAGATCCCGGGACTACATCTCGGGTGCCGTATTTT.

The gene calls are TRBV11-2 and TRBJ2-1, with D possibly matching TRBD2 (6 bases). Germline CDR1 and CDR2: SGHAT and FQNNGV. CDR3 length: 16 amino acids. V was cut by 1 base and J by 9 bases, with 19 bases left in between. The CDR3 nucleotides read TGTGCCAGCAGCTTAGTCAGACTAGGCGGTTACGGTGAGCAGTTCTTC. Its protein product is CASSLVRLGGYGEQFF.

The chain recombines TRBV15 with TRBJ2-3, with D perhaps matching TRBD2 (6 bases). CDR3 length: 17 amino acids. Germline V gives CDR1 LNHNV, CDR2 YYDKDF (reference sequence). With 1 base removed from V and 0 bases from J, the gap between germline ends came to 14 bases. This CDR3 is CATSRAARTKSTDTQYF. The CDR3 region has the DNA TGTGCCACCAGCAGAGCGGCCAGGACTAAAAGCACAGATACGCAGTATTTT.

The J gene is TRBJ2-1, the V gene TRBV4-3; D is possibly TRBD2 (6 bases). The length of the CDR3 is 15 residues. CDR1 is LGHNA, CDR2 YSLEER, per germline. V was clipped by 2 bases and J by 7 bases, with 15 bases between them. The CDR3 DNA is TGCGCCAGCAGCCAACGGCCGGGACTCATAAATGAGCAGTTCTTC. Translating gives CASSQRPGLINEQFF.

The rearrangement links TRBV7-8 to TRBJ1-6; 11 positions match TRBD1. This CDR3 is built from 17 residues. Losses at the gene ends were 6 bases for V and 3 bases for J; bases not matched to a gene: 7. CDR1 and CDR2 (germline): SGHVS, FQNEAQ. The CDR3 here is CASRAWTGGHYNSPLHF. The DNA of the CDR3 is TGTGCCAGCAGGGCCTGGACAGGGGGCCACTATAATTCACCCCTCCACTTT.

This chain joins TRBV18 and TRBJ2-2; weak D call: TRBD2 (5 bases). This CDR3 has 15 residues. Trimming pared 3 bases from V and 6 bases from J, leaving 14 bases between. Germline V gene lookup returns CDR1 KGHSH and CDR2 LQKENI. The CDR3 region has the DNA TGTGCCAGCTCACCCACCGGACTTAAGTCCGGGGAGCTGTTTTTT. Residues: CASSPTGLKSGELFF.

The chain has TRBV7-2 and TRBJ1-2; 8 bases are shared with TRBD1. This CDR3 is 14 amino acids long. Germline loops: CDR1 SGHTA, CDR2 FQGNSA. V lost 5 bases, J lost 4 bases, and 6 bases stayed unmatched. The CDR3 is CASSRGQASYGYTF. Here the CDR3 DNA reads TGTGCCAGCAGCCGGGGACAGGCATCCTATGGCTACACCTTC.

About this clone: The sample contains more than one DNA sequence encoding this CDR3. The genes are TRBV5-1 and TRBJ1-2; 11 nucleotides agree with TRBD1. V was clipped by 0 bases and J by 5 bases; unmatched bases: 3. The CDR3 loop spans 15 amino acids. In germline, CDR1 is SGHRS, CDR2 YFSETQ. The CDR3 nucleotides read TGCGCCAGCAGCTTGGCCGGACAGGGGGCATATGGCTACACCTTC. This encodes CASSLAGQGAYGYTF.

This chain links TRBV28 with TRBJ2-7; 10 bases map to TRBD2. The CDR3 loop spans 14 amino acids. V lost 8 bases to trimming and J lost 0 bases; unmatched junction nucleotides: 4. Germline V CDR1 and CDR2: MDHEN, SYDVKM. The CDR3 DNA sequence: TGTGCCAGCGCTCCTAGCGGGAGCTCCTACGAGCAGTACTTC. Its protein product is CASAPSGSSYEQYF.

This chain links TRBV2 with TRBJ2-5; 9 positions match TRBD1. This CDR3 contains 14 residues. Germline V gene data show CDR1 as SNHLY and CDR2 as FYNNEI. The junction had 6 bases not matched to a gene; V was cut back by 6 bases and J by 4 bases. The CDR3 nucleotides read TGTGCCAGCAGCCCGGACAGGGGACGAGAGACCCAGTACTTC. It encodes CASSPDRGRETQYF.

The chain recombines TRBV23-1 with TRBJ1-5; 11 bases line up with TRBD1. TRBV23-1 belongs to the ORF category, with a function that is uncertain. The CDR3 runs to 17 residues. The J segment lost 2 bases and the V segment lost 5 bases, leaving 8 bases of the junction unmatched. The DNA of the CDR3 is TGCGCCAGCAGTTTCCGGACAGGGGGCATGGGCAATCAGCCCCAGCATTTT. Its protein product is CASSFRTGGMGNQPQHF.

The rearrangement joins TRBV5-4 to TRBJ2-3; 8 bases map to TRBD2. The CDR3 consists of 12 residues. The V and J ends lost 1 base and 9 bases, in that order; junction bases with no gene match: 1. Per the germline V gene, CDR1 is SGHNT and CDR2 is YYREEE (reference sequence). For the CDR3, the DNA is TGTGCCAGCAGCTTGACTAGCGGCACGCAGTATTTT. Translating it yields CASSLTSGTQYF.

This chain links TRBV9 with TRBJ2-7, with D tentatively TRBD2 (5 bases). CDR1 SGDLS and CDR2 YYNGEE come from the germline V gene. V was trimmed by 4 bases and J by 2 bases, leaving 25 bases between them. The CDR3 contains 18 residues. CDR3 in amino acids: CASSPGGAGLTEAYEQYF. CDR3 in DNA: TGTGCCAGCAGCCCCGGAGGCGCGGGCCTAACGGAGGCCTACGAGCAGTACTTC.

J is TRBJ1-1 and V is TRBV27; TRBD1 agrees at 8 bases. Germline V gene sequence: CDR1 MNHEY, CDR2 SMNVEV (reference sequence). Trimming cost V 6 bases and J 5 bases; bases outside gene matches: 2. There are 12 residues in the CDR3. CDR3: CASSRGRTEAFF. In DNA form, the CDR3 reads TGTGCCAGCAGCAGGGGGCGAACTGAAGCTTTCTTT.

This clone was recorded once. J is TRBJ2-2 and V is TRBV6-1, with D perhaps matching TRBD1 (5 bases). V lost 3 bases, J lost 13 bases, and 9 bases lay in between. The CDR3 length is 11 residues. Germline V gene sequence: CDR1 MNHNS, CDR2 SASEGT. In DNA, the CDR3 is TGTGCCAGCAGTGAGCTTAGGGGGCTGTTTTTT. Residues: CASSELRGLFF.

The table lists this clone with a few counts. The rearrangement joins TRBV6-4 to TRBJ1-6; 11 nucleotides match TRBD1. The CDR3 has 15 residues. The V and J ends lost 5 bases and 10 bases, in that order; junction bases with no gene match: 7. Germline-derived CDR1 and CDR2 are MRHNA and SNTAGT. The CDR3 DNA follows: TGTGCCAGCAGTTCCAAGGGACAGGGGGGCTCACCCCTCCACTTT. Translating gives CASSSKGQGGSPLHF.

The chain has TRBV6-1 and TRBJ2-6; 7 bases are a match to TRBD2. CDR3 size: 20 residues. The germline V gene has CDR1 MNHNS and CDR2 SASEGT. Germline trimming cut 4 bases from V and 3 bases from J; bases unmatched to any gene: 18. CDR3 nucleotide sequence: TGTGCCAGCAGTGGCCCCTCTTGGCGGGAGTCCCTTAATGGGGCCAACGTCCTGACTTTC. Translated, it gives CASSGPSWRESLNGANVLTF.

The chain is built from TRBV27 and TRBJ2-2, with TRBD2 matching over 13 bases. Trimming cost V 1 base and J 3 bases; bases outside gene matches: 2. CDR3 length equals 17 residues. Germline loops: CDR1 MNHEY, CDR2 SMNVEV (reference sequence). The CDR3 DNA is TGTGCCAGCAGTTTATGGGGACTAGCGGGGTACACCGGGGAGCTGTTTTTT. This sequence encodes CASSLWGLAGYTGELFF.

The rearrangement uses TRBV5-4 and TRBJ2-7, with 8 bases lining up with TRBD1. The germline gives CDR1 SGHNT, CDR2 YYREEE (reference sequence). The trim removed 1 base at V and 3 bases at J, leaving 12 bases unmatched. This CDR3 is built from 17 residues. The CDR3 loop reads CASSLLRGQGAGYEQYF. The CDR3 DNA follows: TGTGCCAGCAGCTTGTTGAGGGGTCAGGGGGCCGGCTACGAGCAGTACTTC.

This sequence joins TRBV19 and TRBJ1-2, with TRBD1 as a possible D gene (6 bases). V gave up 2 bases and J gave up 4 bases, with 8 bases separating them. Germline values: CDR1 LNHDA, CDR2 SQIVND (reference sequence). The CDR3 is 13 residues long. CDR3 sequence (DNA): TGTGCCAGTAGTATACCAGGGGTCTATGGCTACACCTTC. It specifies CASSIPGVYGYTF. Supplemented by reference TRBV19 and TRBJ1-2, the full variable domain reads DGGITQSPKYLFRKEGQNVTLSCEQNLNHDAMYWYRQDPGQGLRLIYYSQIVNDFQKGDIAEGYSVSREKKESFPLTVTSAQKNPTAFYLCASSIPGVYGYTFGSGTRLTVV.

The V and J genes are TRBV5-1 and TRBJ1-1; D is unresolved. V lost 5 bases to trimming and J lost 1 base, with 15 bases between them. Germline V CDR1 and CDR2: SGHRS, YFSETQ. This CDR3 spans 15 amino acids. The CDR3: CASRLVAHSNTEAFF. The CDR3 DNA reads TGCGCCAGCAGGCTTGTCGCACATTCGAACACTGAAGCTTTCTTT.

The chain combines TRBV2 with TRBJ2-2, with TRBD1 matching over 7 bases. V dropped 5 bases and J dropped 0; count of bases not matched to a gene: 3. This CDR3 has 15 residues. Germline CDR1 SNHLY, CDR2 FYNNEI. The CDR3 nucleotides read TGTGCCAGCAGTCGGGACAGTACGAACACCGGGGAGCTGTTTTTT. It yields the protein CASSRDSTNTGELFF.

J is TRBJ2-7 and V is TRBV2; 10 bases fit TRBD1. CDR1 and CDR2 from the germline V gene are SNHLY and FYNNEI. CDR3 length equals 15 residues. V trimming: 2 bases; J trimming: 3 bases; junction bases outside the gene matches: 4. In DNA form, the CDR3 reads TGTGCCAGCAGTGAACCCCGGGACAGGGGCTACGAGCAGTACTTC. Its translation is CASSEPRDRGYEQYF.